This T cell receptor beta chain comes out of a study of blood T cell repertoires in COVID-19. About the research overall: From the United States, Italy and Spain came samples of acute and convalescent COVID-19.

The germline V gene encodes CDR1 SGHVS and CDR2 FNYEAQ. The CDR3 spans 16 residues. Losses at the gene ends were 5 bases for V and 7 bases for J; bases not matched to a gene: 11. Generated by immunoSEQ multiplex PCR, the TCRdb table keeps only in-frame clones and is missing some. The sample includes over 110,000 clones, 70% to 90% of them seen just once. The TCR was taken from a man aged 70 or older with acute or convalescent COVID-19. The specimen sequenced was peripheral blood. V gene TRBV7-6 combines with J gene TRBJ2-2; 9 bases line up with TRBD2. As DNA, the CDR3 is TGTGCCAGCAGCCCGGTGCGGGAGGGCCTGGGCGGGGAGCTGTTTTTT. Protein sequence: CASSPVREGLGGELFF.